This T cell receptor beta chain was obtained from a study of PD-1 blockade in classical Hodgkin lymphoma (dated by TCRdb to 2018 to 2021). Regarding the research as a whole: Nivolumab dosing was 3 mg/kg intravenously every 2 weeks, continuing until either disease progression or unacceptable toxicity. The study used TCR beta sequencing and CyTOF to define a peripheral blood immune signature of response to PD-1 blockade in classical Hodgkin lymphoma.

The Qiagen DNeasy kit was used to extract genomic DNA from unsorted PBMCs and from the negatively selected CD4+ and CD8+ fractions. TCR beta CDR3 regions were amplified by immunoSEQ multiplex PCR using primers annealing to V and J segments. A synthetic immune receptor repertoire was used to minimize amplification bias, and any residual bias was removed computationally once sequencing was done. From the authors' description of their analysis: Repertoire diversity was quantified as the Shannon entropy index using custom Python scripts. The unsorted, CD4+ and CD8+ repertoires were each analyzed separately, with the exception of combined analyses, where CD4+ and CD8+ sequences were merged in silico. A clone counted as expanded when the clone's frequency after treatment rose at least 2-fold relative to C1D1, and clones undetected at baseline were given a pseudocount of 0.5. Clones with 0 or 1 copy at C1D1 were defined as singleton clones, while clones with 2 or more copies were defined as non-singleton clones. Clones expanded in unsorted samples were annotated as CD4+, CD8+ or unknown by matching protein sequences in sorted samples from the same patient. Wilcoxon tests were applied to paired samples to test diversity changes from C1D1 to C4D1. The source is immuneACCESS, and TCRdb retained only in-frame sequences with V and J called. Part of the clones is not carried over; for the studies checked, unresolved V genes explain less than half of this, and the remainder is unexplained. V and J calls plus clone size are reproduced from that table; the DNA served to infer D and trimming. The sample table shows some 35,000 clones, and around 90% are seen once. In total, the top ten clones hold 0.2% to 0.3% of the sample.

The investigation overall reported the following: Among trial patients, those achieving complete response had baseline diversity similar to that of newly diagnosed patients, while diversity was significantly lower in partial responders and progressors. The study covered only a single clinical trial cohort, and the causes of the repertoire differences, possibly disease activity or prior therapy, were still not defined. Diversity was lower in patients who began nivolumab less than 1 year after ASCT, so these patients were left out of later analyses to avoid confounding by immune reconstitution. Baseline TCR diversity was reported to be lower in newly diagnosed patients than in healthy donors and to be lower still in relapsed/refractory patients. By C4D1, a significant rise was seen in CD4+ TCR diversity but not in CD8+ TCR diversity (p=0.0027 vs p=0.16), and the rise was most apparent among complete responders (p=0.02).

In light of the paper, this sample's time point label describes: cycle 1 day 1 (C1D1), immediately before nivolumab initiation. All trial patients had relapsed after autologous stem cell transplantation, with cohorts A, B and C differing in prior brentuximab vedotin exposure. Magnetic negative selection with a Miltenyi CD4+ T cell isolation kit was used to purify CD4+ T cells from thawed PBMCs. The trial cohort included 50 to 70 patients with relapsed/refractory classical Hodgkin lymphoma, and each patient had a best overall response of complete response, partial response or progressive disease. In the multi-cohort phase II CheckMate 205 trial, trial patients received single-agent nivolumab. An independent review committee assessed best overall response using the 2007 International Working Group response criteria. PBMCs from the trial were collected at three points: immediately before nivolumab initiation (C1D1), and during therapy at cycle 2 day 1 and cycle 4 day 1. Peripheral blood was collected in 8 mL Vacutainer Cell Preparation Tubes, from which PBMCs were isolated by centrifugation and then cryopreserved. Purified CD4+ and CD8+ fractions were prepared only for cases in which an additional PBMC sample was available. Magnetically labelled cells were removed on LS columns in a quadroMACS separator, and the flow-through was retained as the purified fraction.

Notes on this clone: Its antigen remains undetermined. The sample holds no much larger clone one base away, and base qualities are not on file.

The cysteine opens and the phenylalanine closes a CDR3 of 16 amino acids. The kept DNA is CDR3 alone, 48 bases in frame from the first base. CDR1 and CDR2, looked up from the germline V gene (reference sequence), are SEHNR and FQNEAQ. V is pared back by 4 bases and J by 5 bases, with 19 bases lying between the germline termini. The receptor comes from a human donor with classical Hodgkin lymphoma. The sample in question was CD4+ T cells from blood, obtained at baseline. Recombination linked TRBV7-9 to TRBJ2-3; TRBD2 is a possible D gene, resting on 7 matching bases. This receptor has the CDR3 CASSSGESGTRDTQYF. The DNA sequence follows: TGTGCCAGCAGCTCAGGGGAGAGCGGGACCAGAGATACGCAGTATTTT.